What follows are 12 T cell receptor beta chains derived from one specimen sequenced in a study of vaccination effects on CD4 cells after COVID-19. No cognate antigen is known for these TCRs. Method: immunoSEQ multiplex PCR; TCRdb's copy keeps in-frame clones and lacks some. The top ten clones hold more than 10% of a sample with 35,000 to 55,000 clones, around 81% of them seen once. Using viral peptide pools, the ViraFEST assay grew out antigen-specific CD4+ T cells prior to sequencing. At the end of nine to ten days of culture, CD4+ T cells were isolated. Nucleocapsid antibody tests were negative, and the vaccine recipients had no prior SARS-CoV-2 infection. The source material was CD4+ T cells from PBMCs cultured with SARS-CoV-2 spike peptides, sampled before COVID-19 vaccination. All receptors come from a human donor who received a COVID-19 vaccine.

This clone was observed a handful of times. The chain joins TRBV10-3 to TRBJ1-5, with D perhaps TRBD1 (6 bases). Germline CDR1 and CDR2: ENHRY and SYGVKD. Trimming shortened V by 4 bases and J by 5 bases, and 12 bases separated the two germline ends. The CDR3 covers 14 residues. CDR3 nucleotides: TGTGCCATCAGTGGTACAGGGATCGATCAGCCCCAGCATTTT. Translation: CAISGTGIDQPQHF.

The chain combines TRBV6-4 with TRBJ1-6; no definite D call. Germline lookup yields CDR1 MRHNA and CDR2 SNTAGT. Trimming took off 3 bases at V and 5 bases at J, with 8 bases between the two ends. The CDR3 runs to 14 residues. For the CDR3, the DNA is TGTGCCAGCAGTGATCGAGGGAATAATTCACCCCTCCACTTT. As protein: CASSDRGNNSPLHF.

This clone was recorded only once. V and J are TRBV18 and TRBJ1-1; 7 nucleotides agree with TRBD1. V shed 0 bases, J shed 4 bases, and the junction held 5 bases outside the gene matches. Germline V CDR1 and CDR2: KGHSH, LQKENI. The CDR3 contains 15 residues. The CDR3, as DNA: TGTGCCAGCTCACCACCGGCAGGGGGGGGCACTGAAGCTTTCTTT. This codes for CASSPPAGGGTEAFF.

The CDR3 loop is CASSRLAGTPSTDTQYF. For the CDR3, the DNA is TGTGCCAGTAGTCGGCTAGCGGGGACCCCTAGCACAGATACGCAGTATTTT. The chain links TRBV19 to TRBJ2-3; 9 nucleotides agree with TRBD2. Germline CDR1 and CDR2: LNHDA and SQIVND (reference sequence). V was clipped by 5 bases and J by 0 bases; unmatched bases: 9. The CDR3 extends over 17 amino acids.

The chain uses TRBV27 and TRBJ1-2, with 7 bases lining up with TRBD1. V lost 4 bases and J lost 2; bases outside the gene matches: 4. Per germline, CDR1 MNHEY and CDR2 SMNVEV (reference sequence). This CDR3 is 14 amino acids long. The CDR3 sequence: CASSSTGSNYGYTF. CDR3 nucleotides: TGTGCCAGCAGTTCGACAGGGTCCAACTATGGCTACACCTTC.

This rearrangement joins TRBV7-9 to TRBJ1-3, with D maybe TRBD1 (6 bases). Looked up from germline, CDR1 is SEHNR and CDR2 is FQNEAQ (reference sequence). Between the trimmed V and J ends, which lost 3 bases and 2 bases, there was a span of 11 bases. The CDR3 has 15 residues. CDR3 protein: CASSLTGGTGNTIYF. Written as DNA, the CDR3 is TGTGCCAGCAGCTTGACAGGAGGTACTGGAAACACCATATATTTT.

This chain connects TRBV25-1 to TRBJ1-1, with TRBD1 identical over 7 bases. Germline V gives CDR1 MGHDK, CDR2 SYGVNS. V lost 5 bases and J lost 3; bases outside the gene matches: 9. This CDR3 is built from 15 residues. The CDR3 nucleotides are TGTGCCAGCAGTTCACCAAACAGGGGAGACACTGAAGCTTTCTTT. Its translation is CASSSPNRGDTEAFF.

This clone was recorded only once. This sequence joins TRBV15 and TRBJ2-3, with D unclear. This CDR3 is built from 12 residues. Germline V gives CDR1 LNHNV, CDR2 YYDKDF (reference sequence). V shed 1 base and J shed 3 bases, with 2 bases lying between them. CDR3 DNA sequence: TGTGCCACCAGCAGAGTTACAGATACGCAGTATTTT. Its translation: CATSRVTDTQYF.

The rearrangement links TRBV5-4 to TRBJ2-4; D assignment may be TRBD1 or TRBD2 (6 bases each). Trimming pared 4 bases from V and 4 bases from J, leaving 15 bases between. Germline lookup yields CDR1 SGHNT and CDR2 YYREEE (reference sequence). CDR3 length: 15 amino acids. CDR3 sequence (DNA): TGTGCCAGCAGCCCTGGGAGGACAGATAAAAACATTCAGTACTTC. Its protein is CASSPGRTDKNIQYF. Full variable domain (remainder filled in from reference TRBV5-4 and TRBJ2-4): ETGVTQSPTHLIKTRGQQVTLRCSSQSGHNTVSWYQQALGQGPQFIFQYYREEENGRGNFPPRFSGLQFPNYSSELNVNALELDDSALYLCASSPGRTDKNIQYFGAGTRLSVL.

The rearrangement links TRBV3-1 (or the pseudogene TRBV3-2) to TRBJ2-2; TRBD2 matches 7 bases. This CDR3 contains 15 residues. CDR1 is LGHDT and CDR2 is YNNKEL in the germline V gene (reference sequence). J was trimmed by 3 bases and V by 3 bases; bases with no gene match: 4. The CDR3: CASSHYGGDTGELFF. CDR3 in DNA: TGTGCCAGCAGCCATTATGGGGGGGACACCGGGGAGCTGTTTTTT.

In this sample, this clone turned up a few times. The CDR3 protein is CASSPGTGVGQPQHF. Here the CDR3 DNA reads TGTGCCAGCAGCCCCGGGACAGGGGTCGGTCAGCCCCAGCATTTT. The rearrangement links TRBV7-9 to TRBJ1-5; 10 nucleotides agree with TRBD1. V was pared by 5 bases and J by 6 bases, with 7 bases of the junction left unmatched. Per germline, CDR1 SEHNR and CDR2 FQNEAQ (reference sequence). The CDR3 is made up of 15 amino acids.

CDR3 region: CASSLAPSAAQETQYF. For the CDR3, the DNA is TGTGCCAGCAGCTTAGCTCCTAGCGCGGCCCAAGAGACCCAGTACTTC. V is TRBV7-3 and J is TRBJ2-5; weak D call: TRBD2 (6 bases). CDR1 SGHTA and CDR2 FQGTGA come from the germline V gene. CDR3 length: 16 residues. Trimming shortened V by 2 bases and J by 1 base, and 14 bases separated the two germline ends.